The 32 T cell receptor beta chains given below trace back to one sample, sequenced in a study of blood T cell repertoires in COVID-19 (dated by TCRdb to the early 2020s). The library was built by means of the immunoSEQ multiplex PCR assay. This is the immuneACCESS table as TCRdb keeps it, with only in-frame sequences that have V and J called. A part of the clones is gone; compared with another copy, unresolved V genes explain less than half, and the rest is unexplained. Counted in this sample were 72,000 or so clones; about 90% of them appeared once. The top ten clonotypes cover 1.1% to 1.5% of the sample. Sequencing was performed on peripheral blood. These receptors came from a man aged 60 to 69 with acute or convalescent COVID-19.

Here the CDR3 DNA reads TGTGCCACCAGTGATTCGGGACAGTACGAGCAGTACTTC. This translates into CATSDSGQYEQYF. J is TRBJ2-7 and V is TRBV24-1; 7 positions agree with TRBD1. CDR3 length equals 13 residues. The V segment lost 2 bases and the J segment 4 bases; nucleotides outside the gene matches: 1. CDR1 is KGHDR, CDR2 SFDVKD, per germline.

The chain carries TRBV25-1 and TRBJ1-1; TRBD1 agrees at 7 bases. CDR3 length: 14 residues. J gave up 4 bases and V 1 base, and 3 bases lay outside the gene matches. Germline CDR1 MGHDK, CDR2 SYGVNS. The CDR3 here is CASSESRQGTEAFF. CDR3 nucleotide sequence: TGTGCCAGCAGTGAATCCCGACAGGGCACTGAAGCTTTCTTT.

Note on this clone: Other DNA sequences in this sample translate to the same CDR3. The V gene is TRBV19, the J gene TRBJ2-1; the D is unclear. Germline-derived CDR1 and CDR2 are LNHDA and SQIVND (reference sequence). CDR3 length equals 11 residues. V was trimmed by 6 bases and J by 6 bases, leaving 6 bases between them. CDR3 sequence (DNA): TGTGCCAGTAGCCGAGGCAATGAGCAGTTCTTC. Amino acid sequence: CASSRGNEQFF.

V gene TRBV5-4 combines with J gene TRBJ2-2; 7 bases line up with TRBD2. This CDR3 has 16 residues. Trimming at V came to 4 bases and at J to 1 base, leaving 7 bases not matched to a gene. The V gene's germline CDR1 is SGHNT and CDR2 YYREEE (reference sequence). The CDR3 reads CASSQRSGGNTGELFF. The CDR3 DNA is TGTGCCAGCAGCCAACGTTCGGGGGGGAACACCGGGGAGCTGTTTTTT.

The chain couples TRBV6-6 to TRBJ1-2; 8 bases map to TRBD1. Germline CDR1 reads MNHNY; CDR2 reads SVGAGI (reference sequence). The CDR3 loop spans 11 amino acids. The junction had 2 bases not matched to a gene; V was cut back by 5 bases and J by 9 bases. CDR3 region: CASSGQGRYTF. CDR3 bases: TGTGCCAGCAGTGGACAGGGCCGCTACACCTTC.

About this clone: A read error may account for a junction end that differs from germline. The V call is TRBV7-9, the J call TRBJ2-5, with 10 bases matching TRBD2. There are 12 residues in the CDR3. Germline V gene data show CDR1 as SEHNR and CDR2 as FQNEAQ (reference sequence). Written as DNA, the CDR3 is TGTGCCAGCAGCCTAGCCACTAGCGGGGTTCACTTC. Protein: CASSLATSGVHF.

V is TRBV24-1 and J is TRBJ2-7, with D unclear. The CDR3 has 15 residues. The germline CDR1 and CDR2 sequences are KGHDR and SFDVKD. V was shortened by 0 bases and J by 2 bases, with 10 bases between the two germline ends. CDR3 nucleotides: TGTGCCACCAGTGATTTGCCCAGCGCTACCTACGAGCAGTACTTC. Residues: CATSDLPSATYEQYF.

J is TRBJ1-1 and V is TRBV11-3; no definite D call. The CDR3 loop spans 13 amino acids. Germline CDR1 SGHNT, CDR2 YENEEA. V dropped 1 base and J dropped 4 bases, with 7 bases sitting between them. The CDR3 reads CASSLGSGTEAFF. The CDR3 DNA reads TGTGCCAGCAGCTTAGGCTCAGGCACTGAAGCTTTCTTT.

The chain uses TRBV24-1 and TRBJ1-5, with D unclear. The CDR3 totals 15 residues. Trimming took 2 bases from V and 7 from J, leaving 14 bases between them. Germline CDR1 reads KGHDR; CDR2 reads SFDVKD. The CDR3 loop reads CATSDSRVPFQPQHF. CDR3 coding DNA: TGTGCCACCAGTGATTCTCGGGTTCCTTTCCAGCCCCAGCATTTT.

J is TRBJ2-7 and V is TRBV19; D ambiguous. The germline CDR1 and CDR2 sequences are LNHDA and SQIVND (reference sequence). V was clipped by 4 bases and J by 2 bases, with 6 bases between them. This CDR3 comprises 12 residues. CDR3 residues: CASSSPPYEQYF. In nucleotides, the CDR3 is TGTGCCAGTAGTAGTCCTCCCTACGAGCAGTACTTC.

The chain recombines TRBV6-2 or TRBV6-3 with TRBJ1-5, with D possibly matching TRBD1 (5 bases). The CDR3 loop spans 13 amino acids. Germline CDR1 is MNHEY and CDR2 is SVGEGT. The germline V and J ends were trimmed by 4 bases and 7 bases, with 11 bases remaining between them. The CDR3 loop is CASSWEGRQPQHF. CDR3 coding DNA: TGTGCCAGCAGTTGGGAGGGGAGGCAGCCCCAGCATTTT.

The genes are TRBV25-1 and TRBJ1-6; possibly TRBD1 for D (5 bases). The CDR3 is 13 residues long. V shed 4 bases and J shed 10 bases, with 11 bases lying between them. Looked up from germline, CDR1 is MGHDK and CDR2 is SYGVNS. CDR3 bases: TGTGCCAGCAGTGCAGCACGGGGGTCACCCCTCCACTTT. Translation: CASSAARGSPLHF.

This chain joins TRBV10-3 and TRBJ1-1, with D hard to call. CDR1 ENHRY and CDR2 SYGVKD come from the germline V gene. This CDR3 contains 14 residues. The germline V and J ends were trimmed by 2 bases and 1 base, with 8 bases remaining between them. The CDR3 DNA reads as TGTGCCATCAGTGAGATTGTCTCGAACACTGAAGCTTTCTTT. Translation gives CAISEIVSNTEAFF.

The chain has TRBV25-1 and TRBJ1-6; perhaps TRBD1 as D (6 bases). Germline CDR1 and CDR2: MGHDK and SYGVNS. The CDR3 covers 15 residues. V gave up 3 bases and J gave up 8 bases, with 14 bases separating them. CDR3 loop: CASSDTGRGYSPLHF. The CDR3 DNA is TGTGCCAGCAGTGATACGGGCAGGGGTTATTCACCCCTCCACTTT.

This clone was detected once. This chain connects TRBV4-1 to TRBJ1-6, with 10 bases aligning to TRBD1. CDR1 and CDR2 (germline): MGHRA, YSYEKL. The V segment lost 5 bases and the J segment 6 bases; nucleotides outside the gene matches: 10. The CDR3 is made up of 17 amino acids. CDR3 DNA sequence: TGCGCCAGCAGCTCCGAATCGGGGACAGGGGCTAATTCACCCCTCCACTTT. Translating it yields CASSSESGTGANSPLHF.

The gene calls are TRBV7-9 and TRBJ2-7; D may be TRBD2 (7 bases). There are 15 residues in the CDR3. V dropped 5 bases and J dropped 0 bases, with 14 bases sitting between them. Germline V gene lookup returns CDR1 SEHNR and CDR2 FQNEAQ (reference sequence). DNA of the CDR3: TGTGCCAGCAGCGCTTCGGGGGGCCTCTCCTACGAGCAGTACTTC. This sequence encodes CASSASGGLSYEQYF. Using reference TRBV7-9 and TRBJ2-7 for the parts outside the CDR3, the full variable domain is DTGVSQNPRHKITKRGQNVTFRCDPISEHNRLYWYRQTLGQGPEFLTYFQNEAQLEKSRLLSDRFSAERPKGSFSTLEIQRTEQGDSAMYLCASSASGGLSYEQYFGPGTRLTVT.

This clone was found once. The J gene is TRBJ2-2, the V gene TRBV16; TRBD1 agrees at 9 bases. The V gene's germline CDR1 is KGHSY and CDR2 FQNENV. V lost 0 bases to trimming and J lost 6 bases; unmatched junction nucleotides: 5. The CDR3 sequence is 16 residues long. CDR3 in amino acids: CASSQSGTGFSGELFF. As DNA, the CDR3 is TGTGCCAGCAGCCAATCCGGGACAGGGTTCTCCGGGGAGCTGTTTTTT.

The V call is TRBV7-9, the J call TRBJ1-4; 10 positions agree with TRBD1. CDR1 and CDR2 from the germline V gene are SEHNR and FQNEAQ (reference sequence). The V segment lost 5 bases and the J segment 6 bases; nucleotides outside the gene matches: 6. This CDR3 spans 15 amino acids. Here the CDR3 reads CASSKRTGGHEKLFF. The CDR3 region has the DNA TGTGCCAGCAGCAAAAGGACAGGGGGTCATGAAAAACTGTTTTTT.

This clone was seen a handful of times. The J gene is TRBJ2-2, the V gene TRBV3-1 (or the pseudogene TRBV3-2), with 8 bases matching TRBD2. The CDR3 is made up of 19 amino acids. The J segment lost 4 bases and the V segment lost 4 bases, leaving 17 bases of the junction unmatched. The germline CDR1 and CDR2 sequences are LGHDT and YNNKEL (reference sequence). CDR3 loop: CASSRTAGTRVRGTGELFF. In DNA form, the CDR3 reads TGTGCCAGCAGCCGGACGGCCGGGACTAGGGTTCGTGGCACCGGGGAGCTGTTTTTT.

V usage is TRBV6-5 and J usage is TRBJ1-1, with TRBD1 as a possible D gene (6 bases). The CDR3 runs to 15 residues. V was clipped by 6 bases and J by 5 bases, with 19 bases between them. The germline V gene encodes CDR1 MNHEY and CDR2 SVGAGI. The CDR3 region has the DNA TGTGCCAGCAGCGTGGGACACCGAATGGGTACTGAAGCTTTCTTT. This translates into CASSVGHRMGTEAFF.

The CDR3 sequence is CASRPTGGYGYTF. The CDR3 DNA is TGTGCCAGCAGGCCGACAGGGGGCTATGGCTACACCTTC. This chain uses TRBV6-5 with TRBJ1-2; 9 bases align to TRBD1. V trimming: 6 bases; J trimming: 4 bases; junction bases outside the gene matches: 3. From germline, CDR1 is MNHEY and CDR2 SVGAGI. CDR3 length: 13 amino acids.

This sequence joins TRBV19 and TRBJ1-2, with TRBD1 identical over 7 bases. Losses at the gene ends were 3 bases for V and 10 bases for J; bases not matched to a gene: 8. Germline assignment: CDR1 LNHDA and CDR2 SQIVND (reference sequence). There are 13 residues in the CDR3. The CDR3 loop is CASSIDRERAYTF. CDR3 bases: TGTGCCAGTAGTATCGACAGGGAACGGGCCTACACCTTC.

The CDR3 is CASSLGRHPSAQHF. DNA for the CDR3: TGTGCCAGCTCACTTGGTCGACATCCCTCGGCCCAGCATTTT. This sequence joins TRBV18 and TRBJ1-5; no firm D call. Germline V gene lookup returns CDR1 KGHSH and CDR2 LQKENI. The CDR3 runs to 14 residues. Trimming shortened V by 4 bases and J by 11 bases, and 18 bases separated the two germline ends.

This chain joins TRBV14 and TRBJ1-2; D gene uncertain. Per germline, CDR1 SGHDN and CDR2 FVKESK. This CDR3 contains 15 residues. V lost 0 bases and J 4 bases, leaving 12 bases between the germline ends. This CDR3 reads CASSQDRKEIYGYTF. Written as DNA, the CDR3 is TGTGCCAGCAGCCAAGATCGTAAGGAGATCTATGGCTACACCTTC.

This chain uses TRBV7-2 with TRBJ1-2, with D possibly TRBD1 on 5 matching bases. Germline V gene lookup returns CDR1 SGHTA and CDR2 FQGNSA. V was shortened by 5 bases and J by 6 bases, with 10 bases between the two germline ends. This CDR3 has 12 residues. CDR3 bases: TGTGCCAGCAGCCCTGGGGGGAATGGCTACACCTTC. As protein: CASSPGGNGYTF.

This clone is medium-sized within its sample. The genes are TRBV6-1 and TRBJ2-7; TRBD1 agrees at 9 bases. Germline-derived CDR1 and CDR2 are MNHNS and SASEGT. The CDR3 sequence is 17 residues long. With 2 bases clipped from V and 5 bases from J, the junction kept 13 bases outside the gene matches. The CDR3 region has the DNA TGTGCCAGCAGTGAACCCCGGACAGGGGAGACCCCTGACGAGCAGTACTTC. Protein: CASSEPRTGETPDEQYF.

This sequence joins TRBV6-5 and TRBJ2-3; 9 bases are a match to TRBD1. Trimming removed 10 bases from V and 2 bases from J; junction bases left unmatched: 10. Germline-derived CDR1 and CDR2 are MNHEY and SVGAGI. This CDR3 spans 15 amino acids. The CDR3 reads CATSTGGRSTDTQYF. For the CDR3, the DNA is TGTGCCACCTCGACAGGGGGGCGTTCCACAGATACGCAGTATTTT.

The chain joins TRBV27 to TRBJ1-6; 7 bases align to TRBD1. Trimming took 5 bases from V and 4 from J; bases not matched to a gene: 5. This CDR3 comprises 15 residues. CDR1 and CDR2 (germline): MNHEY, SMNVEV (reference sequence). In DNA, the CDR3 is TGTGCCAGCAGTCCCCGGGACAGATATAATTCACCCCTCCACTTT. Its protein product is CASSPRDRYNSPLHF.

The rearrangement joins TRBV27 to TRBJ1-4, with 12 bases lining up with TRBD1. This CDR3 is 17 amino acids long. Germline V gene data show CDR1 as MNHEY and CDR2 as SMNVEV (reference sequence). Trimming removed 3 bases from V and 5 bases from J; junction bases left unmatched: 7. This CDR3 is CASSLLRDRGRNEKLFF. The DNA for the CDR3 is TGTGCCAGCAGTTTGCTCCGGGACAGGGGGCGGAATGAAAAACTGTTTTTT.

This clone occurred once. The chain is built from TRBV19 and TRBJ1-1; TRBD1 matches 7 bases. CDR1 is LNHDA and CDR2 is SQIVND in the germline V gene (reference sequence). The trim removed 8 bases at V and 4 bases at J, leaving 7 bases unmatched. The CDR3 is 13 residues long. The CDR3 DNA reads TGTGCCAGTTCAACCGGACAGGTCACTGAAGCTTTCTTT. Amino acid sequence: CASSTGQVTEAFF.

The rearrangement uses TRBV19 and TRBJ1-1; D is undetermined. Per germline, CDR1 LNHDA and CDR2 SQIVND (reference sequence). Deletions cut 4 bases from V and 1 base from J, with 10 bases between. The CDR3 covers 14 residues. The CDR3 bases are TGTGCCAGTAGTAAGGAGCCCGAGAACACTGAAGCTTTCTTT. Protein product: CASSKEPENTEAFF.

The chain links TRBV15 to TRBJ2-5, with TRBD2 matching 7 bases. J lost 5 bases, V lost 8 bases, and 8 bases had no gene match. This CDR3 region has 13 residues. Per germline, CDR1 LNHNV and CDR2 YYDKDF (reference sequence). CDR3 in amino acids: CATAQGGQETQYF. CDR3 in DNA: TGTGCCACCGCCCAGGGAGGGCAGGAGACCCAGTACTTC.